The present entry profiles one T cell receptor beta chain with its context. The antigen is unknown. V lost 8 bases and J 3 bases, leaving 15 bases between the germline ends. This CDR3 comprises 14 residues. Per the germline V gene, CDR1 is ENHRY and CDR2 is SYGVKD. The sample belongs to a study of blood T cells in healthy people across ages. Next came a second PCR, run for about 6 to 12 cycles, which used a sample-barcoded 5' primer along with a J-beta primer mix. Each CDR3 protein gets one entry after TCRdb re-called the 5' RACE reads with MiXCR. The repertoire holds around 900,000 distinct CDR3 sequences, around 54% seen once, with around a fifth in the top ten. Study-wide results and caveats: Age brought a roughly linear fall in TCR beta diversity measured per million T cells.

The chain joins TRBV10-3 to TRBJ2-3; D is perhaps TRBD2 (6 bases). Specimen: blood. This TCR was recovered from a woman in her fifties or sixties in good health. The CDR3 DNA reads TGTGCCATCTCGGTCGGGACTCGGACAGATACGCAGTATTTT. Encoded protein: CAISVGTRTDTQYF.